This TCR beta chain was retrieved from a study of shared clonotypes between healthy human individuals. CDR3 length equals 16 residues. Germline V gene sequence: CDR1 MGHDK, CDR2 SYGVNS. J lost 7 bases, V lost 6 bases, and 8 bases had no gene match. CD45RO-negative, CCR7-selected cells formed the naive CD8 fraction, which excluded terminally differentiated effector memory CD45RA+ cells. The donors, healthy adults who were HIV-negative, had experienced no recent acute infections or vaccinations. The table came from immunoSEQ multiplex PCR; TCRdb's copy has only in-frame clones and leaves some out. The table has around 2,000,000 clones, just under 95% seen once.

The source is a man between 18 and 29 years old in good health. V usage is TRBV25-1 and J usage is TRBJ2-1, with 14 nucleotides matching TRBD2. The sequenced material came from naive CD8+ T cells sorted from blood. CDR3 DNA: TGTGCCAGCAGCAGGACTAGCGGGGGGCCGAGGAATGAGCAGTTCTTC. Protein sequence: CASSRTSGGPRNEQFF.